This paragraph covers one T cell receptor beta chain sequence. Its specificity is not known. This entry is derived from a study of blood T cells in healthy people across ages. Regarding the study as a whole: Getting older went along with TCR beta diversity per million T cells dropping roughly linearly. Naive CD4+ cell counts and diversity both ran higher in long-lived than in aged donors.

Through a sample-barcoded 5' primer and a J-beta primer mix, a second PCR was run for roughly 6 to 11 cycles. Through a template-switch adaptor with 12 random nucleotides, each cDNA molecule received a tag. No fewer than 3 million CDR3-containing paired-end reads came from each sample. TCRdb independently ran MiXCR on the 5' RACE reads; one entry per CDR3 protein. The sample includes 650,000 to 800,000 distinct CDR3 sequences, under 55% of them seen just once. The V end was cut by 4 bases, the J end by 0 bases, with 6 bases between. The germline V gene has CDR1 SQVTM and CDR2 ANQGSEA. The CDR3 runs to 13 residues.

The sequence came from a man aged 55 to 69 in good health. The sequenced sample consisted of blood. The chain couples TRBV29-1 to TRBJ2-2; the D gene is possibly TRBD1 (5 bases). The CDR3 DNA reads as TGCAGCGTTGGACAGACGAACACCGGGGAGCTGTTTTTT. It encodes CSVGQTNTGELFF.